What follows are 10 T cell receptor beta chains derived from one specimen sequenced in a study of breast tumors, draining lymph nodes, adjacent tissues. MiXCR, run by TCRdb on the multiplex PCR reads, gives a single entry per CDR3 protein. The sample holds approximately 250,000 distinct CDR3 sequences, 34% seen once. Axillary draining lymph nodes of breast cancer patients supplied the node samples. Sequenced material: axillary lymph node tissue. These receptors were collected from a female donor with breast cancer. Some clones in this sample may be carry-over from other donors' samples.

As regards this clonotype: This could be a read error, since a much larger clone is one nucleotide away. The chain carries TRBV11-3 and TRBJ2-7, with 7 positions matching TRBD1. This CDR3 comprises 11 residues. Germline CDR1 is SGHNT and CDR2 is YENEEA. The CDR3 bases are TGTGCCAACAGCGACAGGGACGAGCAGTACTTC. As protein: CANSDRDEQYF.

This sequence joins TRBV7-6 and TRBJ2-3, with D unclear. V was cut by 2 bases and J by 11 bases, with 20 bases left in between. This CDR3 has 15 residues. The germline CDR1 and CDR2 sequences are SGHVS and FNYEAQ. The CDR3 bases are TGTGCCAGCAGCTTACTTGACGCTACTTACAATGAGCAGTATTTT. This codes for CASSLLDATYNEQYF.

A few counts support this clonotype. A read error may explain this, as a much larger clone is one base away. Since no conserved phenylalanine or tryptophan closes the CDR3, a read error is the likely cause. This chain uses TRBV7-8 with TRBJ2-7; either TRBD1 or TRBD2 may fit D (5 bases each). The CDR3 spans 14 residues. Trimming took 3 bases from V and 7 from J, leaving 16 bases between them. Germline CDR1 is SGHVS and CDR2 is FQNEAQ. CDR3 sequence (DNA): TGTGCCAGCAGCTTTGGGGGACGGGTGGGGGAGCAGTACCTC. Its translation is CASSFGGRVGEQYL.

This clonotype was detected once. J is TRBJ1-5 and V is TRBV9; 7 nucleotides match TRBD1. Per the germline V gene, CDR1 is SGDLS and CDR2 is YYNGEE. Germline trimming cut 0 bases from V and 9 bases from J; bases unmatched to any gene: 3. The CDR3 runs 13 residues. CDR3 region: CASSVGNRGPQHF. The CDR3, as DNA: TGTGCCAGCAGCGTAGGGAACAGGGGGCCCCAGCATTTT.

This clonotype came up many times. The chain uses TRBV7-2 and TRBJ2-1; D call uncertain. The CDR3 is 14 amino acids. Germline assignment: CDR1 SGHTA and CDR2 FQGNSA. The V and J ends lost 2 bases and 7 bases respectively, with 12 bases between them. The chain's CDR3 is CASSLLSRWNEQFF. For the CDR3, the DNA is TGTGCCAGCAGCTTATTATCTCGGTGGAATGAGCAGTTCTTC.

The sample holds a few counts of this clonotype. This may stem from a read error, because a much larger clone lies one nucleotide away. For the CDR3, the DNA is TGCAGTGCACCGAGGGGGAATGAGCAGTCCTTC. Translated, it gives CSAPRGNEQSF. V usage is TRBV20-1 and J usage is TRBJ2-1, with D possibly being TRBD1 (6 bases). In germline, CDR1 is DFQATT, CDR2 SNEGSKA (reference sequence). The CDR3 is made up of 11 amino acids.

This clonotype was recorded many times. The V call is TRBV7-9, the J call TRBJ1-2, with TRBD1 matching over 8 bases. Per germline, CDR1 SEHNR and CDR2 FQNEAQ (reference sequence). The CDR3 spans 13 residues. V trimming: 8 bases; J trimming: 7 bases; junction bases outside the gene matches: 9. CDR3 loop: CASRIQGGGGYTF. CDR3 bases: TGTGCCAGCCGAATACAGGGGGGCGGTGGCTACACCTTC. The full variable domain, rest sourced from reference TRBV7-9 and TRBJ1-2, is DTGVSQNPRHKITKRGQNVTFRCDPISEHNRLYWYRQTLGQGPEFLTYFQNEAQLEKSRLLSDRFSAERPKGSFSTLEIQRTEQGDSAMYLCASRIQGGGGYTFGSGTRLTVV.

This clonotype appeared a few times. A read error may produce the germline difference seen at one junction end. The CDR3 reads CASSPQTREAQYF. In DNA form, the CDR3 reads TGTGCTAGCAGCCCCCAAACTAGAGAAGCCCAGTACTTC. The rearrangement uses TRBV7-7 and TRBJ2-5; possibly TRBD2 for D (5 bases). Germline values: CDR1 SSHAT, CDR2 FNYEAQ (reference sequence). The CDR3 consists of 13 residues. The full variable domain, with the rest looked up from reference TRBV7-7 and TRBJ2-5, is GAGVSQSPRYKVTKRGQDVTLRCDPISSHATLYWYQQALGQGPEFLTYFNYEAQPDKSGLPSDRFSAERPEGSISTLTIQRTEQRDSAMYRCASSPQTREAQYFGPGTRLLVL.

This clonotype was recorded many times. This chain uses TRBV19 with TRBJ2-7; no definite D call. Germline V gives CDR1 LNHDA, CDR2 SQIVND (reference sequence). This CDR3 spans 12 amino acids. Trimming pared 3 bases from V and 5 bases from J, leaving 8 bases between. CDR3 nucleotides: TGTGCCAGTAGTATGTGGAGCGACGAGCAGTACTTC. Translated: CASSMWSDEQYF.

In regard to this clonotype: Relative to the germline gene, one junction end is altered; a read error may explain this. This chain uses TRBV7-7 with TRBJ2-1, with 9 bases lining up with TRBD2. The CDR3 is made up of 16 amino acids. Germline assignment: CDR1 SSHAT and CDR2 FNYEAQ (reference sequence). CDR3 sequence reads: CASSFPSGGYYNEQFF. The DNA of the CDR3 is TGTGCTAGCAGCTTTCCCAGCGGGGGGTACTACAATGAGCAGTTCTTC.